The rows below give T cell receptor beta chains drawn from one sample of a study of shared clonotypes between healthy human individuals. Sequenced by immunoSEQ multiplex PCR; TCRdb stores in-frame clones only, minus some. The sample shows a few million clones, 90% to 97% of them seen only once. Material: naive CD4+ T cells sorted from blood. Every receptor here comes from a man in his late teens or twenties in good health. Each CDR3 is given with its conserved first and last residue. D genes are given only for firm matches. Clone size is stated in some rows and not others, as once, few, many or a class when expanded.

>-|TRBD1|TRBJ1-2|TRBV30
CAWSPLRQGSTF
TGTGCCTGGAGCCCTCTACGACAGGGGAGCACCTTC
>-|-|TRBJ2-1|TRBV5-4
CASSPDTSRNEQFF
TGTGCCAGCAGTCCCGACACTTCACGCAATGAGCAGTTCTTC
>-|-|TRBJ1-3|TRBV9
CASSGDTAGRENTIYF
TGTGCCAGCAGCGGGGACACCGCCGGCCGCGAAAACACCATATATTTT
>-|-|TRBJ1-1|TRBV4-2
CASSQDWGGTEAFF
TGTGCCAGCAGCCAAGATTGGGGGGGCACTGAAGCTTTCTTT
>-|TRBD1|TRBJ2-3|TRBV10-3
CAISESGQGTDTQYF
TGTGCCATCAGTGAGTCGGGACAGGGAACAGATACGCAGTATTTT
>-|-|TRBJ1-6|TRBV28
CASRGTTLHF
TGTGCCAGCCGGGGGACGACCCTCCACTTT
>-|-|TRBJ2-7|TRBV28
CASSFGNEQYF
TGTGCCAGCAGTTTCGGTAACGAGCAGTACTTC
>-|-|TRBJ1-5|TRBV10-3
CAISPGQDGNQPQHF
TGTGCCATCAGCCCTGGACAAGATGGCAATCAGCCCCAGCATTTT
>-|-|TRBJ1-1|TRBV5-4
CASSSTGTRGTEAFF
TGTGCCAGCAGCTCCACAGGGACGAGGGGCACTGAAGCTTTCTTT
>-|TRBD2|TRBJ2-2|TRBV6-5
CASSSSGGIGGELFF
TGTGCCAGCAGTTCTAGCGGGGGGATTGGCGGGGAGCTGTTTTTT
>-|-|TRBJ2-1|TRBV6-1
CASSVLESYNEQFF
TGTGCCAGCAGTGTGTTGGAGTCCTACAATGAGCAGTTCTTC
>once|-|TRBJ2-6|TRBV7-8
CASTLTDRPSGANVLTF
TGTGCCAGCACCCTGACCGACAGACCCTCTGGGGCCAACGTCCTGACTTTC
>-|-|TRBJ1-1|TRBV5-4
CASSLAERMNTEAFF
TGTGCCAGCAGCTTGGCCGAACGGATGAACACTGAAGCTTTCTTT
>once|-|TRBJ2-7|TRBV5-6
CASSLVSAASYEQYF
TGTGCCAGCAGCTTGGTTAGCGCCGCCTCCTACGAGCAGTACTTC
>-|-|TRBJ1-2|TRBV19
CASTWTGSNYGYTF
TGTGCCAGTACCTGGACGGGTTCTAACTATGGCTACACCTTC
>-|-|TRBJ2-3|TRBV2
CASSEMKTLLPKQYF
TGTGCCAGCAGTGAAATGAAGACACTTCTCCCAAAGCAGTATTTT
>-|-|TRBJ1-2|TRBV5-4
CASSSGLRGYTF
TGTGCCAGCAGTTCAGGGCTGAGGGGCTACACCTTC
>-|TRBD1|TRBJ1-4|TRBV5-1
CASSLGQGNEKLFF
TGCGCCAGCAGCCTCGGACAGGGAAATGAAAAACTGTTTTTT
>-|-|TRBJ2-5|TRBV27
CASRLQGGQETQYF
TGTGCCAGCAGACTCCAGGGTGGGCAAGAGACCCAGTACTTC
>-|TRBD1|TRBJ2-7|TRBV28
CASRQTGGSEQYF
TGTGCCAGCAGGCAAACAGGGGGATCCGAGCAGTACTTC
>-|-|TRBJ2-2|TRBV14
CASSRTETGELFF
TGTGCCAGCAGCCGAACGGAAACCGGGGAGCTGTTTTTT
>-|-|TRBJ2-1|TRBV5-1
CASSLGQLYNEQFF
TGCGCCAGCAGCTTGGGACAGCTTTACAATGAGCAGTTCTTC
>-|-|TRBJ2-1|TRBV19
CASSIQGGAYNEQFF
TGTGCCAGTAGTATCCAGGGGGGCGCCTACAATGAGCAGTTCTTC
>-|-|TRBJ2-2|TRBV5-1
CASSLTTATGELFF
TGCGCCAGCAGCTTGACCACGGCAACCGGGGAGCTGTTTTTT
>-|-|TRBJ2-7|TRBV18
CASSPPAWLGGYEQYF
TGTGCCAGCTCACCACCGGCCTGGCTTGGAGGATACGAGCAGTACTTC
>-|-|TRBJ1-5|TRBV7-9
CASSPRDNQPQHF
TGTGCCAGCAGCCCTCGGGACAATCAGCCCCAGCATTTT
>-|-|TRBJ2-3|TRBV5-1
CASSSGPPSDTQYF
TGCGCCAGCAGCTCGGGACCTCCCTCAGATACGCAGTATTTT
>once|-|TRBJ1-1|TRBV10-3
CAISATDLNTEAFF
TGTGCCATCAGCGCGACAGATTTGAACACTGAAGCTTTCTTT
>-|-|TRBJ2-1|TRBV7-2
CASSAWTEAYNEQFF
TGTGCCAGCAGCGCGTGGACTGAGGCCTACAATGAGCAGTTCTTC
>-|-|TRBJ1-6|TRBV28
CASSNRDPNSPLHF
TGTGCCAGCAGTAACCGGGACCCTAATTCACCCCTCCACTTT
>-|TRBD2|TRBJ2-2|TRBV6-5
CASSYERPGGIGELFF
TGTGCCAGCAGTTACGAGCGGCCCGGGGGGATCGGGGAGCTGTTTTTT
>-|-|TRBJ1-6|TRBV9
CASSSGTQSSYNSPLHF
TGTGCCAGCAGCTCTGGGACCCAGAGCTCCTATAATTCACCCCTCCACTTT
>-|-|TRBJ2-7|TRBV27
CASKPGLSSYEQYF
TGTGCCAGCAAGCCGGGACTGAGCTCCTACGAGCAGTACTTC
>-|-|TRBJ2-1|TRBV2
CAIREAAGNEQFF
TGTGCCATCAGGGAGGCCGCGGGCAATGAGCAGTTCTTC
>-|-|TRBJ2-7|TRBV5-1
CASSRKMKDTLNNEQYF
TGCGCCAGCAGCCGAAAGATGAAGGACACCCTAAACAACGAGCAGTACTTC
>-|-|TRBJ1-5|TRBV5-6
CASSRKAGGKDQPQHF
TGTGCCAGCAGTCGGAAAGCCGGGGGGAAGGATCAGCCCCAGCATTTT